Presented here are 30 T cell receptor beta chains from one specimen sequenced in a study of a mutant IDH1 vaccine in newly diagnosed glioma. The time point was: baseline, week 1 (first vaccination visit). Indicated treatment: pre-vaccination baseline after standard-of-care therapy. Repertoires were generated with immunoSEQ multiplex PCR, while TCRdb's copy carries only in-frame clones and drops some. The sample yields 70,000 to 95,000 clones, more than 65% seen once. Material: PBMCs, obtained from a glioma patient treated with radiotherapy, temozolomide or both. Receptor source: a man aged 35 to 55 with glioma. Some clones in this sample may be carry-over from other donors' samples.

The rearrangement joins TRBV29-1 to TRBJ2-7; the D gene could be TRBD1 or TRBD2 (6 bases each). The ends were cut back, 7 bases at V and 7 bases at J, with 20 bases in the middle. The CDR3 is 13 amino acids. Germline CDR1 is SQVTM and CDR2 is ANQGSEA. The DNA of the CDR3 is TGCAGCGCCCTCCCTGGGGGCGCGGGGGAGCAGTACTTC. Its protein is CSALPGGAGEQYF.

The DNA for the CDR3 is TGCGCCAGCAGCCAGTTTCCAGGGAAGGGGGTCAATGAGCAGTTCTTC. It specifies CASSQFPGKGVNEQFF. V usage is TRBV4-1 and J usage is TRBJ2-1; weak D call: TRBD1 (6 bases). Germline assignment: CDR1 MGHRA and CDR2 YSYEKL. V gave up 3 bases and J gave up 6 bases, with 18 bases separating them. The CDR3 extends over 16 amino acids.

The V and J genes are TRBV5-1 and TRBJ1-5; no clear D gene. The CDR3 is 16 residues long. Germline values: CDR1 SGHRS, CDR2 YFSETQ. V shed 0 bases and J shed 1 base, with 11 bases lying between them. Here the CDR3 reads CASSLAPGASNQPQHF. The CDR3 bases are TGCGCCAGCAGCTTGGCCCCAGGAGCCAGCAATCAGCCCCAGCATTTT.

The rearrangement joins TRBV7-8 to TRBJ2-7; a weak D match, TRBD1 (6 bases). This CDR3 has 15 amino acids. Per germline, CDR1 SGHVS and CDR2 FQNEAQ. V was trimmed by 4 bases and J by 2 bases, leaving 15 bases between them. In DNA, the CDR3 is TGTGCCAGCAGCTCACAGGGAAAAGGGACCTACGAGCAGTACTTC. Translating it yields CASSSQGKGTYEQYF.

The chain is built from TRBV19 and TRBJ2-7; perhaps TRBD1 as D (6 bases). CDR3 length: 12 residues. Looked up from germline, CDR1 is LNHDA and CDR2 is SQIVND (reference sequence). With 8 bases removed from V and 5 bases from J, the gap between germline ends came to 13 bases. The CDR3 nucleotides are TGTGCCAGTTTCACAGGGATCGACGAGCAGTACTTC. Amino acids: CASFTGIDEQYF.

The rearrangement joins TRBV4-1 to TRBJ1-5; D is perhaps TRBD1 (5 bases). CDR3 length equals 16 residues. V lost 4 bases to trimming and J lost 4 bases, with 17 bases between them. Germline CDR1 reads MGHRA; CDR2 reads YSYEKL. The CDR3 region has the DNA TGCGCCAGCAGCCGCACAATAGTGGGGACTAATCAGCCCCAGCATTTT. Protein sequence: CASSRTIVGTNQPQHF.

This clone has only a few counts. This chain joins TRBV5-8 and TRBJ1-5, with D maybe TRBD1 (6 bases). This CDR3 contains 15 residues. V lost 4 bases and J lost 3, with 14 bases in between. Per the germline V gene, CDR1 is SGHTS and CDR2 is YDEGEE. The CDR3 DNA reads TGTGCCAGCAGCGGCCAAGGACAGATCAATCAGCCCCAGCATTTT. Protein: CASSGQGQINQPQHF.

This chain joins TRBV6-6 and TRBJ1-4, with 9 nucleotides matching TRBD1. Germline trimming cut 6 bases from V and 8 bases from J; bases unmatched to any gene: 7. This CDR3 contains 14 residues. CDR1 is MNHNY, CDR2 SVGAGI, per germline (reference sequence). The CDR3 reads CASSRDRVGEKLFF. The CDR3 nucleotides are TGTGCCAGCAGCCGGGACAGGGTGGGCGAAAAACTGTTTTTT.

The CDR3 sequence: CAWRTLSGNTIYF. The CDR3 coding sequence is TGTGCCTGGAGGACACTCTCTGGAAACACCATATATTTT. The chain employs TRBV30 and TRBJ1-3; unclear D gene. CDR3 length: 13 residues. Per the germline V gene, CDR1 is GTSNPN and CDR2 is SVGIG (reference sequence). V lost 3 bases and J 0 bases, leaving 6 bases between the germline ends.

There are a few counts of this clone. J is TRBJ2-7 and V is TRBV15, with D perhaps TRBD1 (6 bases). The V end lost 5 bases, the J end lost 2 bases, and 7 bases lay between the germline ends. The CDR3 is 12 amino acids. Germline V CDR1 and CDR2: LNHNV, YYDKDF (reference sequence). CDR3: CATSGQTYEQYF. The CDR3 bases are TGTGCCACCAGCGGACAGACCTACGAGCAGTACTTC.

The chain links TRBV5-1 to TRBJ2-5; 7 nucleotides match TRBD1. J was trimmed by 3 bases and V by 3 bases; bases with no gene match: 2. In germline, CDR1 is SGHRS, CDR2 YFSETQ. The CDR3 is 13 residues long. Here the CDR3 reads CASSSQGEETQYF. In nucleotides, the CDR3 is TGCGCCAGCAGCTCTCAGGGGGAAGAGACCCAGTACTTC. The variable domain in full, completed from reference TRBV5-1 and TRBJ2-5, reads KAGVTQTPRYLIKTRGQQVTLSCSPISGHRSVSWYQQTPGQGLQFLFEYFSETQRNKGNFPGRFSGRQFSNSRSEMNVSTLELGDSALYLCASSSQGEETQYFGPGTRLLVL.

The rearrangement links TRBV2 to TRBJ2-4, with TRBD2 matching over 10 bases. V shed 2 bases, J shed 2 bases, and the junction held 3 bases outside the gene matches. Germline CDR1 is SNHLY and CDR2 is FYNNEI. The CDR3 is 16 residues long. The CDR3 sequence is CASSEKRGGSKNIQYF. DNA for the CDR3: TGTGCCAGCAGTGAAAAGCGGGGGGGTTCCAAAAACATTCAGTACTTC.

On this clone: Other DNA sequences in the sample encode the same CDR3. The chain employs TRBV19 and TRBJ1-1, with 9 bases identical to TRBD1. Germline loops: CDR1 LNHDA, CDR2 SQIVND (reference sequence). The trim removed 5 bases at V and 0 bases at J, leaving 4 bases unmatched. CDR3 length equals 15 residues. The CDR3 nucleotides read TGTGCCAGTAGTCCGGGACAGGGCATGAACACTGAAGCTTTCTTT. Amino acid sequence: CASSPGQGMNTEAFF.

This clone has a single count. The genes are TRBV5-1 and TRBJ1-4; 7 bases are a match to TRBD1. The trim removed 5 bases at V and 0 bases at J, leaving 4 bases unmatched. There are 15 residues in the CDR3. CDR1 and CDR2 (germline): SGHRS, YFSETQ. Written as DNA, the CDR3 is TGCGCCAGCAGTAGACAGGGCGCAACTAATGAAAAACTGTTTTTT. Translating it yields CASSRQGATNEKLFF.

In its sample, this clone was seen once. V usage is TRBV10-1 and J usage is TRBJ1-5; possibly TRBD1 for D (5 bases). V was shortened by 7 bases and J by 0 bases, with 10 bases between the two germline ends. The germline V gene has CDR1 WNHNN and CDR2 SYGVQD (reference sequence). The CDR3 totals 14 residues. The CDR3 spells CASTLGPSNQPQHF. In DNA form, the CDR3 reads TGCGCCAGCACCTTGGGGCCTAGCAATCAGCCCCAGCATTTT.

The chain joins TRBV19 to TRBJ2-7, with D perhaps TRBD1 (6 bases). Germline CDR1 reads LNHDA; CDR2 reads SQIVND (reference sequence). CDR3 length: 15 amino acids. The ends were cut back, 3 bases at V and 0 bases at J, with 12 bases in the middle. The chain's CDR3 is CASSIPGAPSYEQYF. The CDR3 DNA reads as TGTGCCAGTAGTATCCCAGGGGCCCCCTCCTACGAGCAGTACTTC.

The DNA for the CDR3 is TGTGCCAGCAGCCAAGGAAGGGACAGGTTGGCTAGCACAGATACGCAGTATTTT. The encoded protein is CASSQGRDRLASTDTQYF. This chain joins TRBV14 and TRBJ2-3; TRBD1 agrees at 8 bases. Germline V gene lookup returns CDR1 SGHDN and CDR2 FVKESK. This CDR3 has 18 amino acids. V shed 1 base, J shed 0 bases, and the junction held 9 bases outside the gene matches.

V is TRBV2 and J is TRBJ2-3, with 8 bases aligning to TRBD1. V shed 2 bases and J 9 bases; nucleotides not matched to a gene: 1. The CDR3 is 12 residues long. The germline V gene encodes CDR1 SNHLY and CDR2 FYNNEI. The CDR3 nucleotides are TGTGCCAGCAGTGAATGGACAGGGACGCAGTATTTT. This translates into CASSEWTGTQYF.

This clone was counted between two and nine times. The rearrangement links TRBV6-1 to TRBJ1-2; 10 bases agree with TRBD1. This CDR3 is built from 14 residues. Germline values: CDR1 MNHNS, CDR2 SASEGT. J was trimmed by 4 bases and V by 1 base; bases with no gene match: 0. The CDR3 nucleotides read TGTGCCAGCAGTGAAGGGACAGGGGGCTATGGCTACACCTTC. Translating gives CASSEGTGGYGYTF.

The rearrangement uses TRBV19 and TRBJ2-7, with 7 bases identical to TRBD1. The junction had 7 bases not matched to a gene; V was cut back by 7 bases and J by 4 bases. CDR1 LNHDA and CDR2 SQIVND come from the germline V gene (reference sequence). This CDR3 region has 13 residues. CDR3 nucleotide sequence: TGTGCCAGTACTCGGACAGGCGGTTACGAGCAGTACTTC. Translation: CASTRTGGYEQYF.

The V gene is TRBV29-1, the J gene TRBJ2-5, with 7 bases fitting TRBD2. Germline V gene data show CDR1 as SQVTM and CDR2 as ANQGSEA. The ends lost 3 bases at V and 1 base at J; junction bases unmatched: 2. The CDR3 runs 13 residues. CDR3: CSVDGTIQETQYF. As DNA, the CDR3 is TGCAGCGTTGACGGGACTATCCAAGAGACCCAGTACTTC.

The chain couples TRBV2 to TRBJ2-7, with 8 positions matching TRBD1. The germline gives CDR1 SNHLY, CDR2 FYNNEI. CDR3 length: 15 amino acids. V dropped 4 bases and J dropped 2; count of bases not matched to a gene: 7. CDR3: CASSGTGGIPYEQYF. CDR3 DNA sequence: TGTGCCAGCAGTGGAACAGGGGGAATACCCTACGAGCAGTACTTC.

The chain joins TRBV6-5 to TRBJ1-4; D is uncertain. CDR3 length: 14 residues. The germline CDR1 and CDR2 sequences are MNHEY and SVGAGI. Trimming cost V 6 bases and J 4 bases, with 12 bases left between them. The CDR3 DNA is TGTGCCAGCAGAAGGACCCGGAGTAATGAAAAACTGTTTTTT. This codes for CASRRTRSNEKLFF.

The chain recombines TRBV7-9 with TRBJ1-6, with D possibly being TRBD1 (5 bases). Germline V gives CDR1 SEHNR, CDR2 FQNEAQ (reference sequence). Trimming pared 1 base from V and 10 bases from J, leaving 14 bases between. The CDR3 is 15 amino acids. CDR3 sequence: CASSLVGLGGSPLHF. The CDR3 nucleotides are TGTGCCAGCAGCTTAGTAGGCTTGGGGGGATCACCCCTCCACTTT.

The chain is built from TRBV7-6 and TRBJ1-5; a possible D gene is TRBD1 (6 bases). Trimming left V 5 bases short and J 0 bases short, with 8 bases between. Looked up from germline, CDR1 is SGHVS and CDR2 is FNYEAQ. The CDR3 is 14 residues long. Here the CDR3 DNA reads TGTGCCAGCAGCCTGGACAGTAGCAATCAGCCCCAGCATTTT. Amino acids: CASSLDSSNQPQHF. Full variable domain (outside the CDR3, taken from reference TRBV7-6 and TRBJ1-5): GAGVSQSPRYKVTKRGQDVALRCDPISGHVSLYWYRQALGQGPEFLTYFNYEAQQDKSGLPNDRFSAERPEGSISTLTIQRTEQRDSAMYRCASSLDSSNQPQHFGDGTRLSIL.

The chain has TRBV18 and TRBJ1-2, with D possibly TRBD1 on 6 matching bases. V was shortened by 3 bases and J by 1 base, with 15 bases between the two germline ends. CDR3 length equals 16 residues. The germline CDR1 and CDR2 sequences are KGHSH and LQKENI. The CDR3 spells CASSPQGQRDNYGYTF. As DNA, the CDR3 is TGTGCCAGCTCACCCCAAGGACAGAGGGATAACTATGGCTACACCTTC.

This sequence joins TRBV18 and TRBJ2-7, with D uncertain. The CDR3 is 14 residues long. Germline V gene lookup returns CDR1 KGHSH and CDR2 LQKENI. Trimming pared 2 bases from V and 1 base from J, leaving 9 bases between. This chain's CDR3 is CASSPDLNSYEQYF. The CDR3 DNA is TGTGCCAGCTCACCAGACCTAAATTCCTACGAGCAGTACTTC.

This rearrangement joins TRBV5-6 to TRBJ1-1; D is possibly TRBD1 (5 bases). Trimming removed 3 bases from V and 1 base from J, with 10 bases in between. This CDR3 comprises 14 residues. Germline CDR1 and CDR2: SGHDT and YYEEEE. Here the CDR3 reads CASSWGVSNTEAFF. The CDR3 bases are TGTGCCAGCAGCTGGGGGGTTTCGAACACTGAAGCTTTCTTT.

CDR3 nucleotide sequence: TGTGCCAGCAGCTTAGCCGAGACCCAGTACTTC. Its translation: CASSLAETQYF. The J gene is TRBJ2-5, the V gene TRBV7-2; D remains unclear. Germline loops: CDR1 SGHTA, CDR2 FQGNSA. V was shortened by 0 bases and J by 5 bases, with 1 base between the two germline ends. The CDR3 runs to 11 residues.

The V and J genes are TRBV19 and TRBJ2-6; D ambiguous. V lost 1 base, J lost 0 bases, and 4 bases lay in between. Germline V lookup: CDR1 LNHDA, CDR2 SQIVND (reference sequence). The length of the CDR3 is 15 residues. The CDR3 reads CASSIVTSGANVLTF. DNA of the CDR3: TGTGCCAGTAGTATAGTAACCTCTGGGGCCAACGTCCTGACTTTC.